This TCR beta chain emerged from a study of T cell responses to AZD1222 COVID-19 vaccine. Study at large: The study pooled second doses at about 4 or about 12 weeks.

Broader study findings: With two AZD1222 doses given, Spike-specific TCR breadth and depth both rose. Regions 160-218 and 743-854 dominated among vaccine-associated CD4 TCRs spanning spike. Among the donors, most were white British and more were female, and clonal diversity was possibly underestimated.

The method was immunoSEQ multiplex PCR; TCRdb's version includes in-frame clones alone and lacks a portion of them. The profile covers 30,000 to 35,000 clones, with roughly 90% appearing a single time and less than 7% taken by the ten largest. The CDR3 sequence is 14 residues long. V was pared by 6 bases and J by 9 bases, with 8 bases of the junction left unmatched. The germline V gene encodes CDR1 SNHLY and CDR2 FYNNEI. Note on this clone: The antigen is not known.

This TCR was recovered from an adult in good health. The specimen was peripheral blood, collected on day 0 of AZD1222 vaccination. The gene calls are TRBV2 and TRBJ2-5, with 12 nucleotides matching TRBD2. The CDR3 reads CASRRLASGGAQYF. Here the CDR3 DNA reads TGTGCCAGCAGGAGGTTGGCTAGCGGGGGGGCCCAGTACTTC.